This is a list of T cell receptor beta chains from one sample in a study of T cells in Graves' hyperthyroidism and ophthalmopathy. In TCRdb, the multiplex PCR reads were re-called with MiXCR into one record per CDR3 protein. The data contain 450,000 to 650,000 distinct CDR3 sequences, 13% to 15% of them seen just once; the ten biggest clones take up less than 9%. Sequencing used blood. Every receptor here comes from a woman aged 18-30 years with Graves' ophthalmopathy. Each CDR3 is given with its conserved first and last residue. A D gene is named only where the DNA matches it firmly. A clone size is listed for some rows: how often the clone was seen (once, few, many), or a class if it is expanded.

d_call clone_size j_call v_call cdr3_nt cdr3_aa
- many TRBJ2-7 TRBV11-3 TGTGCCAGCAGCTTAGTTAATCGGCAGGGCTACGAGCAGTACTTC CASSLVNRQGYEQYF
TRBD2 few TRBJ2-1 TRBV7-9 TGTGCCAGCAGCTTAGGAAGGACTAGCGATTTAAATGAGCAGTTCTTC CASSLGRTSDLNEQFF
- - TRBJ2-7 TRBV19 TGTGCCAGTAGTATAGGTGGAGGGCCCTACGAGCAGTACTTC CASSIGGGPYEQYF
- many TRBJ2-2 TRBV2 TGTGCCAGCAGTGACCCTGGCGAGAACACCGGGGAGCTGTTTTTT CASSDPGENTGELFF
- - TRBJ2-7 TRBV4-1 TGCGCCAGCAGCCAAGGTTCATCTACCTACGAGCAGTACTTC CASSQGSSTYEQYF
TRBD1 many TRBJ2-7 TRBV20-1 TGCAGTGCTTCGACAGGGGGCTCCTACGAGCAGTACTTC CSASTGGSYEQYF
TRBD2 - TRBJ2-2 TRBV6-2/TRBV6-3 TGTGCCAGCAGTTACAGGAGCGGGAGGGCCGGGTGGACCGGGGAGCTGTTTTTT CASSYRSGRAGWTGELFF
- few TRBJ2-3 TRBV11-1 TGTGCCAGGTTTACAGATACGCAGTATTTT CARFTDTQYF
- few TRBJ2-7 TRBV12-3/TRBV12-4 TGTGCCAGCAGTTTCATGGGCTCCTACGAGCAGTACTTC CASSFMGSYEQYF
TRBD2 many TRBJ2-1 TRBV7-8 TGTGCCAGCAGCTCCTCTAGCGGGTCCTTCTACTCCTACAATGAGCAGTTCTTC CASSSSSGSFYSYNEQFF
- - TRBJ1-6 TRBV9 TGTGCCAGCAGCGTAAGGGGGGGGGATAATTCACCCCTCCACTTT CASSVRGGDNSPLHF
TRBD2 many TRBJ2-7 TRBV12-3/TRBV12-4 TGTGCCAGCAGTTTACGGACTAGCGGGTTAGGCTACGAGCAGTACTTC CASSLRTSGLGYEQYF
- - TRBJ1-6 TRBV6-1 TGTGCCAGCACCGTAGGGAATTCACCCCTCCACTTT CASTVGNSPLHF
TRBD2 - TRBJ2-7 TRBV6-1 TGTGCCAGCACCGGAGGCCCCGGGACTAGCGGGAGGTACGAGCAGTACTTC CASTGGPGTSGRYEQYF
TRBD2 - TRBJ2-2 TRBV7-3 TGTGCCAGCAGCCGAGCGGGAGGGAACACCCGGGAGCTGTTTTTT CASSRAGGNTRELFF
TRBD2 many TRBJ2-1 TRBV19 TGTGCCAGTGCCTCCCTAGCGGGGCTCTACAATGAGCAGTTCTTC CASASLAGLYNEQFF
- many TRBJ1-2 TRBV28 TGTGCCAGCACCCCTGGGACAAGGACAAGGTCGGGTGGCTACACCTTC CASTPGTRTRSGGYTF
- many TRBJ2-5 TRBV5-1 TGCGCCAGCAGCCTAGCGAAGGGGGAGACCCAGTACTTC CASSLAKGETQYF
TRBD1 many TRBJ1-4 TRBV18 TGTGCCAGCTCACCTCCCGGGACAGGCAATGAAAAACTGTTTTTT CASSPPGTGNEKLFF
- many TRBJ2-7 TRBV9 TGTGCCAGCAGCGTAGTGGACCCCTGGGAGTCCTACGAGCAGTACTTC CASSVVDPWESYEQYF
TRBD2 few TRBJ2-4 TRBV27 TGTGCCAGCAGTTCCGGGACTAGCGTCGCCAAAAACATTCAGTACTTC CASSSGTSVAKNIQYF
TRBD1 many TRBJ1-6 TRBV27 TGTGCCAGCACGACAGGGGGGTCACCCCTCCACTTT CASTTGGSPLHF
- many TRBJ2-7 TRBV28 TGTGCCAGCAGTTTATTACAGGGGGGGCAGGGCTCCTACGAGCAGTACTTC CASSLLQGGQGSYEQYF
TRBD2 many TRBJ2-3 TRBV6-5 TGTGCCAGCAGTTACTCTGGACTAGCGGTGGTTAAAGATACGCAGTATTTT CASSYSGLAVVKDTQYF
- many TRBJ2-3 TRBV2 TGTGCCAGCAGTGAATGGCCGCCGGTCGGAACAGATACGCAGTATTTT CASSEWPPVGTDTQYF
- - TRBJ1-5 TRBV10-3 TGTGCCATCAGTGAGTCCTTGGGGGCAACTGGCAATCAGCCCCAGCATTTT CAISESLGATGNQPQHF
- many TRBJ2-7 TRBV27 TGTGCCAGCAGTTTAAGGGCCTTTAGCTCCTACGAGCAGTACTTC CASSLRAFSSYEQYF
- many TRBJ2-7 TRBV7-2 TGTGCCAGCAGCCTACCGACGAACTCCTACGAGCAGTACTTC CASSLPTNSYEQYF
TRBD1 - TRBJ1-2 TRBV5-6 TGTGCCAGCAGCTTGGCGGCAGGGGGCGACTATGGCTACACCTTC CASSLAAGGDYGYTF
- many TRBJ1-1 TRBV7-9 TGTGCCAGCAGCCGGTCTTTCGGCACTGAAGCTTTCTTT CASSRSFGTEAFF
- many TRBJ1-1 TRBV6-6 TGTGCCAGCAGTTATCGAGCGACTGAAGCTTTCTTT CASSYRATEAFF
TRBD1 many TRBJ2-1 TRBV11-3 TGTGCCAGCAGCACTCCGGGACAGTCTGTGCAGTTCTTC CASSTPGQSVQFF
- many TRBJ2-3 TRBV7-2 TGTGCCAGCAGCTTAGCCGGGACCCGGTACACAGATACGCAGTATTTT CASSLAGTRYTDTQYF
TRBD2 - TRBJ2-3 TRBV5-6 TGTGCCAACAGCTTTTCTAGCGGGAGGAGCACAGATACGCAGTATTTT CANSFSSGRSTDTQYF
TRBD2 many TRBJ2-7 TRBV27 TGTGCCAGCAGTTTATACCCCCACGGACTAGCGGGAGTTGGTAGCTACGAGCAGTACTTC CASSLYPHGLAGVGSYEQYF
- once TRBJ1-2 TRBV2 TGTGCCAGCAGTGAGTGGCCAGGGGCGCGTCAGGGCTACACCTTC CASSEWPGARQGYTF
TRBD2 many TRBJ2-3 TRBV20-1 TGCAGTGCTAGAAGGCCTAGCGGGACCACAGATACGCAGTATTTT CSARRPSGTTDTQYF
- many TRBJ2-1 TRBV2 TGTGCCAGCAGTCCATATAAGAATTCAGACAGGAGGGATGAGCAGTTCTTC CASSPYKNSDRRDEQFF
- many TRBJ2-3 TRBV28 TGTGCCAGCAGTTCTCTTAGCGGTGGGGGGGATACGCAGTATTTT CASSSLSGGGDTQYF
TRBD2 - TRBJ2-4 TRBV4-1 TGCGCCAGCAGCCAAGGGACTGGACTAGTAGGGAAAAACATTCAGTACTTC CASSQGTGLVGKNIQYF
- many TRBJ2-7 TRBV20-1 TGCAGTGCTAGTGCCTACTCCTACGAGCAGTACTTC CSASAYSYEQYF
TRBD1 few TRBJ2-7 TRBV29-1 TGCAGCGTTGAAGAAGGGTGGCAGGGGGTGTCCTACGAGCAGTACTTC CSVEEGWQGVSYEQYF
- many TRBJ2-3 TRBV12-3/TRBV12-4 TGTGCCAGCAGTTTAGTAGGGGAACACACAGATACGCAGTATTTT CASSLVGEHTDTQYF
TRBD2 few TRBJ2-1 TRBV9 TGTGCCAGCAGCGTAGCGGGCGGGAGATCCTACAATGAGCAGTTCTTC CASSVAGGRSYNEQFF
TRBD2 many TRBJ2-7 TRBV20-1 TGCAGTGCTAGAGATACGGGGGGCTCCTACGAGCAGTACTTC CSARDTGGSYEQYF
- many TRBJ2-3 TRBV20-1 TGCAGTGCTAGAGATTGGTTGCGGCAAAGCACAGATACGCAGTATTTT CSARDWLRQSTDTQYF
TRBD1 few TRBJ1-4 TRBV4-1 TGCGCCAGCAGCCAAGTGGGACAGGGTAATGAAAAACTGTTTTTT CASSQVGQGNEKLFF
TRBD2 many TRBJ2-5 TRBV12-3/TRBV12-4 TGTGCCAGCAGCTATCTAGCGGGAGAGACCCAGTACTTC CASSYLAGETQYF
- - TRBJ1-1 TRBV4-1 TGCGCCAGCAGCCACGACCTGGTCAGGGGGAACACTGAAGCTTTCTTT CASSHDLVRGNTEAFF
- many TRBJ2-3 TRBV10-3 TGTGCCATCAGTGATGTAGGAGGGGGAACCGCAGATACGCAGTATTTT CAISDVGGGTADTQYF
- once TRBJ2-1 TRBV29-1 TGCAGCGTTACCACAGGGGTACTAGCGGCACCCTACAATGAGCAGTTCTTC CSVTTGVLAAPYNEQFF
- many TRBJ1-3 TRBV7-9 TGTGCCAGCAGCTCCAGCAAGCGAGAAAGCTCTGGAAACACCATATATTTT CASSSSKRESSGNTIYF